What follows are 21 T cell receptor beta chains derived from one specimen sequenced in a study of blood T cell repertoires in COVID-19. Assay used: immunoSEQ multiplex PCR; TCRdb lists only in-frame clones, some missing. The repertoire holds nearly 300,000 clones, with approximately 89% as singletons. The sample comprised PBMCs or T cells enriched from blood (not recorded which). The receptor source for this set is a woman in her forties or fifties who had been exposed to COVID-19.

This clone was observed once. This chain connects TRBV7-8 to TRBJ2-2, with a weak D call TRBD2 (7 bases). The CDR3 covers 14 residues. Germline V lookup: CDR1 SGHVS, CDR2 FQNEAQ. Trimming shortened V by 8 bases and J by 0 bases, and 10 bases separated the two germline ends. The CDR3 region is CASQGGANTGELFF. The CDR3 coding sequence is TGTGCCAGCCAAGGGGGGGCGAACACCGGGGAGCTGTTTTTT.

With regard to this clone: Compared with germline, one end of the junction differs, possibly owing to a read error. The CDR3 loop is CASSGLAGGPYYIF. Written as DNA, the CDR3 is TGTGCCAGCAGCGGCCTAGCGGGGGGGCCTTATTATATCTTC. The chain has TRBV5-6 and TRBJ2-1, with 12 nucleotides matching TRBD2. Germline V gives CDR1 SGHDT, CDR2 YYEEEE. This CDR3 comprises 14 residues.

V and J are TRBV3-1 (or the pseudogene TRBV3-2) and TRBJ1-2; possibly TRBD1 for D (6 bases). Germline V gene data show CDR1 as LGHDT and CDR2 as YNNKEL (reference sequence). The CDR3 covers 12 residues. V was clipped by 5 bases and J by 13 bases, with 17 bases between them. The CDR3 here is CASSYQQGSCTF. In nucleotides, the CDR3 is TGTGCCAGCAGCTATCAACAGGGAAGTTGCACCTTC.

V usage is TRBV28 and J usage is TRBJ2-2; D gene ambiguous. Looked up from germline, CDR1 is MDHEN and CDR2 is SYDVKM. Trimming removed 5 bases from V and 3 bases from J, with 16 bases in between. The length of the CDR3 is 16 residues. The DNA for the CDR3 is TGTGCCAGCAGTAACCCCTTGAGGCCGGACACCGGGGAGCTGTTTTTT. It translates to CASSNPLRPDTGELFF.

The V and J genes are TRBV30 and TRBJ2-1; a weak D match, TRBD2 (6 bases). Per germline, CDR1 GTSNPN and CDR2 SVGIG (reference sequence). This CDR3 spans 16 amino acids. Trimming left V 5 bases short and J 0 bases short, with 17 bases between. CDR3 coding DNA: TGTGCCTGGGGGGGGACTTCGGGTAGCTCCTACAATGAGCAGTTCTTC. It translates to CAWGGTSGSSYNEQFF.

This chain links TRBV5-8 with TRBJ2-3; 10 bases agree with TRBD2. CDR3 length equals 16 residues. J lost 0 bases, V lost 4 bases, and 5 bases had no gene match. Germline CDR1 and CDR2: SGHTS and YDEGEE. The CDR3 region has the DNA TGTGCCAGCAGCCCACGGACTAGCGGAAGCACAGATACGCAGTATTTT. Amino acids: CASSPRTSGSTDTQYF. Using reference TRBV5-8 and TRBJ2-3 for the parts outside the CDR3, the full variable domain is EAGVTQSPTHLIKTRGQQATLRCSPISGHTSVYWYQQALGLGLQFLLWYDEGEERNRGNFPPRFSGRQFPNYSSELNVNALELEDSALYLCASSPRTSGSTDTQYFGPGTRLTVL.

The chain combines TRBV7-8 with TRBJ2-5; 9 nucleotides align to TRBD2. V shed 4 bases, J shed 2 bases, and the junction held 5 bases outside the gene matches. CDR1 and CDR2 (germline): SGHVS, FQNEAQ. This CDR3 has 15 residues. The CDR3 loop reads CASSYLAGWQETQYF. CDR3 coding DNA: TGTGCCAGCAGCTACCTAGCGGGGTGGCAAGAGACCCAGTACTTC.

The chain has TRBV5-4 and TRBJ1-6; TRBD1 is a possible D gene (5 bases). V gave up 3 bases and J gave up 6 bases, with 10 bases separating them. This CDR3 region has 14 residues. Germline V CDR1 and CDR2: SGHNT, YYREEE (reference sequence). The CDR3 loop reads CASSSRQINSPLHF. DNA for the CDR3: TGTGCCAGCAGCTCGCGACAGATTAATTCACCCCTCCACTTT.

This clone was seen a single time. The chain joins TRBV7-2 to TRBJ2-3; 7 bases agree with TRBD1. With V trimmed by 5 bases and J by 10 bases, 15 bases remained unmatched. The CDR3 consists of 15 residues. CDR1 is SGHTA and CDR2 is FQGNSA in the germline V gene. The CDR3 sequence is CASSHRDSPPVAQYF. In DNA form, the CDR3 reads TGTGCCAGCAGCCACCGGGACAGCCCCCCTGTGGCGCAGTATTTT.

V gene TRBV6-5 combines with J gene TRBJ2-5; TRBD2 matches at 8 bases. This CDR3 contains 14 residues. The germline V gene encodes CDR1 MNHEY and CDR2 SVGAGI. V trimming: 7 bases; J trimming: 4 bases; junction bases outside the gene matches: 8. The CDR3 here is CASNTRGGGETQYF. CDR3 nucleotides: TGTGCCAGCAATACACGGGGGGGAGGAGAGACCCAGTACTTC.

This clone was recorded only once. The chain employs TRBV19 and TRBJ2-3; the match to TRBD2 covers 9 bases. The CDR3 contains 17 residues. V was pared by 2 bases and J by 0 bases, with 6 bases of the junction left unmatched. The germline V gene encodes CDR1 LNHDA and CDR2 SQIVND (reference sequence). The CDR3 DNA is TGTGCCAGTAGTATATTAGCGGGGGTTACTAGCACAGATACGCAGTATTTT. This sequence encodes CASSILAGVTSTDTQYF.

The V call is TRBV11-3, the J call TRBJ1-6; D is ambiguous. V lost 0 bases and J lost 11, with 8 bases in between. There are 13 residues in the CDR3. CDR1 is SGHNT and CDR2 is YENEEA in the germline V gene. The CDR3 spells CASSLDPGTPLHF. In DNA, the CDR3 is TGTGCCAGCAGCTTAGATCCAGGAACACCCCTCCACTTT.

The gene calls are TRBV10-3 and TRBJ2-2; 10 nucleotides align to TRBD1. The CDR3 covers 19 residues. V shed 0 bases, J shed 4 bases, and the junction held 11 bases outside the gene matches. In germline, CDR1 is ENHRY, CDR2 SYGVKD. The CDR3 DNA sequence: TGTGCCATCAGTGAGTCTGGTGGGACAGGGGATGGAGGCACCGGGGAGCTGTTTTTT. This codes for CAISESGGTGDGGTGELFF.

The chain couples TRBV28 to TRBJ1-6; 9 bases are a match to TRBD1. V was clipped by 11 bases and J by 10 bases; unmatched bases: 9. Germline CDR1 is MDHEN and CDR2 is SYDVKM. The CDR3 has 13 amino acids. CDR3 loop: CAGTGGSGSPLHF. CDR3 coding DNA: TGTGCCGGAACAGGGGGCTCGGGATCACCCCTCCACTTT.

The chain is built from TRBV12-3 or TRBV12-4 and TRBJ1-5; TRBD1 aligns across 7 bases. Trimming took 3 bases from V and 6 from J; bases not matched to a gene: 2. The CDR3 runs to 13 residues. Here the CDR3 DNA reads TGTGCCAGCAGTTTGACAGGGTCTCAGCCCCAGCATTTT. Translating gives CASSLTGSQPQHF.

The chain recombines TRBV6-5 with TRBJ2-1; TRBD1 matches at 9 bases. CDR3 length: 15 amino acids. Germline lookup yields CDR1 MNHEY and CDR2 SVGAGI. Trimming cost V 6 bases and J 4 bases; bases outside gene matches: 7. The CDR3 is CASRTRDRAYNEQFF. DNA of the CDR3: TGTGCCAGCAGGACCCGGGACAGGGCATACAATGAGCAGTTCTTC.

The V and J genes are TRBV5-1 and TRBJ2-7; TRBD1 is a possible D gene (5 bases). Germline V lookup: CDR1 SGHRS, CDR2 YFSETQ. The CDR3 sequence is 13 residues long. Trimming shortened V by 1 base and J by 2 bases, and 7 bases separated the two germline ends. The CDR3 sequence: CASSLQQAYEQYF. Written as DNA, the CDR3 is TGCGCCAGCAGCTTGCAACAGGCCTACGAGCAGTACTTC.

The rearrangement links TRBV5-5 to TRBJ2-7, with D possibly being TRBD1 (6 bases). CDR3 length: 14 residues. The ends were cut back, 4 bases at V and 6 bases at J, with 17 bases in the middle. The germline gives CDR1 SGHKS, CDR2 YYEKEE (reference sequence). The CDR3 DNA reads as TGTGCCAGCAGCCCGCGACTACAGGGTGGCGAGCAGTACTTC. This gives the protein CASSPRLQGGEQYF.

CDR3 residues: CASGLVGYGYTF. The CDR3, as DNA: TGTGCCAGCGGACTCGTGGGCTATGGCTACACCTTC. The chain combines TRBV6-5 with TRBJ1-2; D not resolved. Trimming pared 8 bases from V and 4 bases from J, leaving 11 bases between. Germline values: CDR1 MNHEY, CDR2 SVGAGI. CDR3 length: 12 residues.

The chain combines TRBV11-2 with TRBJ2-7, with TRBD1 as a possible D gene (6 bases). Germline V gene sequence: CDR1 SGHAT, CDR2 FQNNGV. The V end lost 0 bases, the J end lost 6 bases, and 15 bases lay between the germline ends. The CDR3 loop spans 15 amino acids. The CDR3 DNA follows: TGTGCCAGCAGCTTAGATCTAAGGGGGAATTTCGAGCAGTACTTC. Translating it yields CASSLDLRGNFEQYF.

The chain employs TRBV5-4 and TRBJ2-7, with TRBD2 matching over 12 bases. The CDR3 covers 16 residues. The junction had 8 bases not matched to a gene; V was cut back by 7 bases and J by 0 bases. Germline CDR1 and CDR2: SGHNT and YYREEE (reference sequence). The CDR3 DNA reads as TGTGCCAGCTCACTAGCGGGGGGCGGTCTCTCCTACGAGCAGTACTTC. Protein: CASSLAGGGLSYEQYF. The full variable domain, its missing parts supplied by reference TRBV5-4 and TRBJ2-7, is ETGVTQSPTHLIKTRGQQVTLRCSSQSGHNTVSWYQQALGQGPQFIFQYYREEENGRGNFPPRFSGLQFPNYSSELNVNALELDDSALYLCASSLAGGGLSYEQYFGPGTRLTVT.